The rows below give T cell receptor beta chains drawn from one sample of a study of beta chain features in type 1 diabetes. Profiled with immunoSEQ multiplex PCR; TCRdb holds only in-frame clones, not every one. The data hold fewer than 65,000 clones, with about three fifths observed a single time. The sequenced sample was Tregs from blood. The source of these receptors is a woman aged 18 to 35 in good health. Each CDR3 is given with its conserved first and last residue.

V gene,J gene,CDR3 protein
TRBV27,TRBJ1-6,CASSLRGQAGAYNSPLHF
TRBV4-3,TRBJ2-1,CASSQEPLAVSSYNEQFF
TRBV14,TRBJ1-4,CASSYNFRDSKGKLFF
TRBV30,TRBJ2-7,CAWSGGGSSYEQYF
TRBV29-1,TRBJ2-7,CSVELTGYEQYF
TRBV6-5,TRBJ2-1,CASSVHNSEYNEQFF
TRBV29-1,TRBJ1-4,CSALGQGTWANEKLFF
TRBV18,TRBJ2-7,CASSPPANPYEQYF
TRBV5-4,TRBJ2-2,CASSLQRGANTGELFF
TRBV20-1,TRBJ1-1,CSARDPSEAFF
TRBV5-6,TRBJ1-5,CASSTRGTGGSLAF
TRBV6-5,TRBJ2-7,CATQGTSGSSYEQYF
TRBV25-1,TRBJ2-1,CASSGGGGASFYNEQFF
TRBV7-2,TRBJ1-1,CASSLISGFTEAFF
TRBV20-1,TRBJ2-2,CSARNTGELFF
TRBV7-9,TRBJ1-5,CASSLWDTSYSNQPQHF
TRBV27,TRBJ1-2,CASGNYGYTF
TRBV30,TRBJ1-1,CAWKRVGEGTEAFF
TRBV7-7,TRBJ2-3,CASSSTSSPADTQYF
TRBV5-6,TRBJ1-2,CASSQPTGSNYGYTF
TRBV2,TRBJ2-3,CASRPGADTQYF
TRBV5-1,TRBJ1-2,CASSLASAGGGYGYTF
TRBV19,TRBJ1-1,CASSPFAGDPMNTEAFF
TRBV30,TRBJ2-2,CAWSVVGSLFGELFF
TRBV19,TRBJ1-4,CASSIGIQGELFF
TRBV7-9,TRBJ1-3,CASRRGLAGNTIYF
TRBV6-5,TRBJ1-4,CASSYSWPPRKLFF
TRBV4-1,TRBJ1-5,CASSQLQGAGPGQPQHF
TRBV19,TRBJ2-1,CASSSYLTEQFF
TRBV18,TRBJ1-6,CASSQDRGGSPLHF
TRBV7-9,TRBJ2-3,CASSLLAGDLSSTDTQYF
TRBV7-9,TRBJ2-2,CASSLNKGAYGELFF
TRBV7-7,TRBJ2-2,CASSDEEAGELFF
TRBV5-1,TRBJ2-1,CASSFLAGVSYNEQFF
TRBV4-1,TRBJ1-3,CASSRGGLTGTSGNTIYF
TRBV5-6,TRBJ2-5,CASSFGLAGGPRGETQYF
TRBV30,TRBJ1-1,CAWETGMNTEAFF
TRBV7-9,TRBJ2-2,CASSSLTSGRAELFF
TRBV19,TRBJ2-7,CASRRTGTGPYEQYF
TRBV5-1,TRBJ2-1,CASSLSGTGFYNEQFF
TRBV2,TRBJ2-7,CASSEQRDPYEQYF
TRBV5-1,TRBJ2-2,CASSRPEDAGELFF
TRBV5-4,TRBJ2-1,CASSLELANNEQFF
TRBV5-1,TRBJ2-1,CASSSGGVAREQFF
TRBV19,TRBJ1-1,CASSGVRRSTEAFF
TRBV19,TRBJ2-1,CASSIDWAGAYNEQFF
TRBV7-9,TRBJ1-5,CASSFQGYNQPQHF
TRBV5-5,TRBJ2-1,CASSRGLTSGRHSYNEQFF
TRBV18,TRBJ1-2,CASSPILQQGYGYTF